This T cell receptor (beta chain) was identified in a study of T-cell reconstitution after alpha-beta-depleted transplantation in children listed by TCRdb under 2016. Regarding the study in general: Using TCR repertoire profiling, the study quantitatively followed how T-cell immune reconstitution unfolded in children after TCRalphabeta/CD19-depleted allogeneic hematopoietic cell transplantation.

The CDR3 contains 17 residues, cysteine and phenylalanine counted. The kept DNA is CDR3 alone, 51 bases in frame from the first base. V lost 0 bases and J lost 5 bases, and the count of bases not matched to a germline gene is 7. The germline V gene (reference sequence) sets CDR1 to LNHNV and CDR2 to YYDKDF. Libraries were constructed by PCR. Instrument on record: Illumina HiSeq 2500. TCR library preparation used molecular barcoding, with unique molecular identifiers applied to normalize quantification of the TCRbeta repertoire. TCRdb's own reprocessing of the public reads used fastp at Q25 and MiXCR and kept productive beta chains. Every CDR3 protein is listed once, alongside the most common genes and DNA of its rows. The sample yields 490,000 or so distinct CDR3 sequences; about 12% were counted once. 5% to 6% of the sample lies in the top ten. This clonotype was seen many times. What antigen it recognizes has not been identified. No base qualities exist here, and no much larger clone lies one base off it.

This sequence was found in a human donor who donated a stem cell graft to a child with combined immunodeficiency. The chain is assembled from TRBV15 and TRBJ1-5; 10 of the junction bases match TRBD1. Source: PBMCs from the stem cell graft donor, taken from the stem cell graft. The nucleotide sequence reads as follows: TGTGCCACCAGCAGAGATAGAAGGGGGACAGGGGATCAGCCCCAGCATTTT. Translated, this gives CATSRDRRGTGDQPQHF.